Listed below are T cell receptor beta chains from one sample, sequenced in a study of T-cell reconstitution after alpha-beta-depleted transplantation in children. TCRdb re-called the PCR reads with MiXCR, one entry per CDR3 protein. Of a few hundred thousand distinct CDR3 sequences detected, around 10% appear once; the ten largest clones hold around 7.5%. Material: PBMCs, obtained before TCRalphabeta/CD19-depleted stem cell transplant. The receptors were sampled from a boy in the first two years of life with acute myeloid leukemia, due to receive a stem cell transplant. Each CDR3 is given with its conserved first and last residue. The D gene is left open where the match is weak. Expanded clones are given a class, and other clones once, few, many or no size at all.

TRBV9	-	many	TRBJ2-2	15	TGTGCCAGCAGCGTGGAGGGAATGGGCGCCGGGGAGCTGTTTTTT	CASSVEGMGAGELFF
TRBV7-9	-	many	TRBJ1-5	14	TGTGCCAGCAGCTTGGGATGGGGAAATCAGCCCCAGCATTTT	CASSLGWGNQPQHF
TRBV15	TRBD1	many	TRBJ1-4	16	TGTGCCACCAGCAGAGATCTTAGGACAGGGAATGAAAAACTGTTTTTT	CATSRDLRTGNEKLFF
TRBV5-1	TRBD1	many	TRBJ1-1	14	TGCGCCAGCAGCCAAACAGGGGGCAACACTGAAGCTTTCTTT	CASSQTGGNTEAFF
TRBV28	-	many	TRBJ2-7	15	TGTGCCAGCAGTCCCAGCAGAAAAGCCGGCCTCGAGCAGTACTTC	CASSPSRKAGLEQYF
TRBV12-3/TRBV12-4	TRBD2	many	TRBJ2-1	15	TGTGCCAGCAGTTCCAGCGGGGGGAGACACAATGAGCAGTTCTTC	CASSSSGGRHNEQFF
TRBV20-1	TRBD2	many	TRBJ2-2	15	TGCAGTGCTAATAGCGGGGGGGTGCAGACCGGGGAGCTGTTTTTT	CSANSGGVQTGELFF
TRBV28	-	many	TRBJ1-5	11	TGTGCCAGCAGTAGACGTCAGCCCCAGCATTTT	CASSRRQPQHF
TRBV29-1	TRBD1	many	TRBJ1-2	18	TGCAGCGTTGAGTCTCTTCGCCGGGACAGGGAAAAGGACTATGGCTACACCTTC	CSVESLRRDREKDYGYTF
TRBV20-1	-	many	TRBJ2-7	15	TGCAGTGCTAGAGATTTGAGCTGGGGGACCCACGAGCAGTACTTC	CSARDLSWGTHEQYF
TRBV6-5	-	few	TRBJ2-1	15	TGTGCCAGCAGTTTACTCGGGACATACTACAATGAGCAGTTCTTC	CASSLLGTYYNEQFF
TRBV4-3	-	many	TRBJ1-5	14	TGCGCCAGCAGCCAAGAGCCGGGAAATCAGCCCCAGCATTTT	CASSQEPGNQPQHF
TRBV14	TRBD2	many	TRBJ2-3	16	TGTGCCAGCAGCCAAGACTGGACTAGTTTCACAGATACGCAGTATTTT	CASSQDWTSFTDTQYF
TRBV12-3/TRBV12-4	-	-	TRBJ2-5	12	TGTGCCAGCTGGGGGTGTAAAGAGACCCAGTACTTC	CASWGCKETQYF
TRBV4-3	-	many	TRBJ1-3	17	TGCGCCAGCAGCCAAGATAGGCTACCAGACTCTGGAAACACCATATATTTT	CASSQDRLPDSGNTIYF
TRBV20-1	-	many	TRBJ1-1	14	TGCAGTGCTAGAGATACCCAGGGGAGGTCTGAAGCTTTCTTT	CSARDTQGRSEAFF
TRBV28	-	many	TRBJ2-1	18	TGTGCCAGCAGTTCCCCACTTGGGATTCTACTTCTAGGGAATGAGCAGTTCTTC	CASSSPLGILLLGNEQFF
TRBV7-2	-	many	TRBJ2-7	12	TGTGCCAGCGGCATGGGGGCCTACGAGCAGTACTTC	CASGMGAYEQYF